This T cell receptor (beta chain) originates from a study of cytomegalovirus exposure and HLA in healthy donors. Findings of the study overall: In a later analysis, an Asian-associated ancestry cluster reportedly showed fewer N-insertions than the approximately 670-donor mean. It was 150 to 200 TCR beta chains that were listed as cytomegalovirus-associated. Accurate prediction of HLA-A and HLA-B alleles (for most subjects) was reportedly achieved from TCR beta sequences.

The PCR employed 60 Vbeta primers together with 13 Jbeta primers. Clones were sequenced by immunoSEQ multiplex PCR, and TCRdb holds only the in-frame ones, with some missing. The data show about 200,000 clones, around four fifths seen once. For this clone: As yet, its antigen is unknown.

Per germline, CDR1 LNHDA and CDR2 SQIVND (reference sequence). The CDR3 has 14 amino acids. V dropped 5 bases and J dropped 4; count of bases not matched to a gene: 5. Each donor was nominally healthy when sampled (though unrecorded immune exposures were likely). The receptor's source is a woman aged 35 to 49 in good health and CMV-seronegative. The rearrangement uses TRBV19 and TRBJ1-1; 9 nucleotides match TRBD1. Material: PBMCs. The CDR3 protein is CASSLRDRVTEAFF. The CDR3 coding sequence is TGTGCCAGTAGTCTACGGGACAGGGTCACTGAAGCTTTCTTT.